This T cell receptor (beta chain) was retrieved from a study of beta chain features in type 1 diabetes. All of the isolated RNA was reverse transcribed, so expressed TCRB transcripts were sequenced. Data came from immunoSEQ multiplex PCR; TCRdb stores just in-frame clones and leaves some out. This sample has approximately 250,000 clones, with roughly 15% found just once. Trimming cost V 6 bases and J 3 bases, with 10 bases left between them. CDR1 SGHRS and CDR2 YFSETQ come from the germline V gene. This CDR3 comprises 12 residues. The V gene is TRBV5-1, the J gene TRBJ2-7; possibly TRBD2 for D (5 bases). Sequenced sample: naive CD4+ T cells from blood. The TCR sequence derives from a woman in her forties in good health. The CDR3 sequence is CASIGEGYEQYF. CDR3 nucleotides: TGCGCCAGCATAGGTGAGGGCTACGAGCAGTACTTC.